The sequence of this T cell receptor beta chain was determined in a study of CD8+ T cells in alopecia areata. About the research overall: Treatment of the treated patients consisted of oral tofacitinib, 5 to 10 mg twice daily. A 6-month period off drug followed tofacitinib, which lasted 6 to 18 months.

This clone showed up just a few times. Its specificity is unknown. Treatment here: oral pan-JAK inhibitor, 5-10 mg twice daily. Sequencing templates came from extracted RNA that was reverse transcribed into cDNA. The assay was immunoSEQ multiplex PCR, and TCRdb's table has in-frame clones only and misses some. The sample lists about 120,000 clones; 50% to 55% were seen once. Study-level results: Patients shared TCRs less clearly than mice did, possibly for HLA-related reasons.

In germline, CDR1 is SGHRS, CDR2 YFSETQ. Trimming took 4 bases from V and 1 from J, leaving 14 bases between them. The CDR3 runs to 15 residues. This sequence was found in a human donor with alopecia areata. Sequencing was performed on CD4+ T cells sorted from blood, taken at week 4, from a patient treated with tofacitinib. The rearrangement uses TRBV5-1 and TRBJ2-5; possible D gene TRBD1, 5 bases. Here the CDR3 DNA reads TGCGCCAGCAGCCAAACAGGACGGTCCCAAGAGACCCAGTACTTC. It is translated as CASSQTGRSQETQYF.